The 20 T cell receptor beta chains presented below share a single source sample, sequenced in a study of shared clonotypes between healthy human individuals. Sequenced by immunoSEQ multiplex PCR; TCRdb stores in-frame clones only, minus some. The data contain approximately 340,000 clones, approximately 79% of them singletons. Sequencing input: memory CD4+ T cells sorted from blood. Subset meaning: CD45RA-negative fraction. These receptors were obtained from a man aged 25 to 40 in good health.

The chain uses TRBV7-3 and TRBJ2-7, with unresolved D. V gave up 5 bases and J gave up 0 bases, with 17 bases separating them. This CDR3 has 16 residues. Per germline, CDR1 SGHTA and CDR2 FQGTGA. CDR3 DNA: TGTGCCAGCAGCCTGGGTGGCAGGACGAGCTCCTACGAGCAGTACTTC. Translating it yields CASSLGGRTSSYEQYF. The whole variable domain, filled in from reference TRBV7-3 and TRBJ2-7, reads GAGVSQTPSNKVTEKGKYVELRCDPISGHTALYWYRQSLGQGPEFLIYFQGTGAADDSGLPNDRFFAVRPEGSVSTLKIQRTERGDSAVYLCASSLGGRTSSYEQYFGPGTRLTVT.

The J gene is TRBJ1-1, the V gene TRBV29-1; TRBD1 might be the D (5 bases). Germline CDR1 and CDR2: SQVTM and ANQGSEA. V lost 3 bases and J lost 8, with 10 bases in between. CDR3 length equals 11 residues. The CDR3 protein is CSVDRGAEAFF. The CDR3 bases are TGCAGCGTTGACCGGGGCGCGGAAGCTTTCTTT.

This clone was counted a few times. The rearrangement links TRBV6-1 to TRBJ2-7; a possible D gene is TRBD1 (5 bases). V was trimmed by 3 bases and J by 1 base, leaving 13 bases between them. The germline V gene has CDR1 MNHNS and CDR2 SASEGT. This CDR3 is 15 amino acids long. The CDR3 DNA is TGTGCCAGCAGTGACCAACAGGTCTGGTCCTACGAGCAGTACTTC. As protein: CASSDQQVWSYEQYF.

This rearrangement joins TRBV7-8 to TRBJ2-7, with D uncertain. This CDR3 spans 12 amino acids. Germline lookup yields CDR1 SGHVS and CDR2 FQNEAQ. Trimming pared 5 bases from V and 6 bases from J, leaving 11 bases between. CDR3 protein: CASSAGRTEQYF. In DNA form, the CDR3 reads TGTGCCAGCAGCGCCGGACGGACCGAGCAGTACTTC.

V gene TRBV6-1 combines with J gene TRBJ2-2; possible D gene TRBD1, 6 bases. The CDR3 length is 14 residues. Trimming removed 0 bases at V and 6 bases at J, with 8 bases between. Per the germline V gene, CDR1 is MNHNS and CDR2 is SASEGT. CDR3 amino acids: CASSEAKGAGELFF. The CDR3 DNA reads TGTGCCAGCAGTGAAGCGAAGGGGGCCGGGGAGCTGTTTTTT.

This clone was observed a few times. The V call is TRBV19, the J call TRBJ2-2; the D gene could be TRBD1 or TRBD2 (7 bases each). The germline gives CDR1 LNHDA, CDR2 SQIVND (reference sequence). The CDR3 has 17 residues. Trimming shortened V by 6 bases and J by 1 base, and 18 bases separated the two germline ends. The CDR3 region is CASRRMGGTVNTGELFF. For the CDR3, the DNA is TGTGCCAGTAGAAGAATGGGAGGGACAGTGAACACCGGGGAGCTGTTTTTT.

This clone was counted once. With a much larger clone just one base away, this may be a read error. The identical CDR3 is also encoded by other nucleotide sequences in the sample. V gene TRBV27 combines with J gene TRBJ1-2; a weak D match, TRBD1 (6 bases). CDR1 MNHEY and CDR2 SMNVEV come from the germline V gene (reference sequence). The CDR3 spans 13 residues. CDR3 sequence reads: CASSRGQIYGYTF. The CDR3 DNA follows: TGCGCCAGCAGTCGCGGACAGATCTATGGCTACACCTTC.

V usage is TRBV5-4 and J usage is TRBJ2-5, with D perhaps matching TRBD1 or TRBD2 (6 bases each). V was cut by 1 base and J by 2 bases, with 12 bases left in between. CDR3 length: 15 residues. The germline V gene has CDR1 SGHNT and CDR2 YYREEE (reference sequence). The DNA for the CDR3 is TGTGCCAGCAGCTTGCCGGGGGCGGGACAAGAGACCCAGTACTTC. Amino acid sequence: CASSLPGAGQETQYF.

This clone was recorded once. This sequence joins TRBV27 and TRBJ2-3; maybe TRBD2 (6 bases). Per germline, CDR1 MNHEY and CDR2 SMNVEV (reference sequence). CDR3 length: 16 residues. V dropped 2 bases and J dropped 4 bases, with 16 bases sitting between them. Written as DNA, the CDR3 is TGTGCCAGCAGTTTAAATGGCGGGGTCAGGGCAGATACGCAGTATTTT. Residues: CASSLNGGVRADTQYF.

This clone appeared once. This chain joins TRBV5-1 and TRBJ2-7; D tentatively fits TRBD1 or TRBD2 (5 bases each). This CDR3 contains 15 residues. From germline, CDR1 is SGHRS and CDR2 YFSETQ. V was shortened by 0 bases and J by 3 bases, with 13 bases between the two germline ends. In DNA form, the CDR3 reads TGCGCCAGCAGCTTGGCGGCAGGGACGTTCTACGAGCAGTACTTC. It encodes CASSLAAGTFYEQYF.

The chain uses TRBV5-5 and TRBJ2-3; TRBD2 aligns across 13 bases. The CDR3 contains 16 residues. The V segment lost 2 bases and the J segment 2 bases; nucleotides outside the gene matches: 2. CDR1 and CDR2 (germline): SGHKS, YYEKEE (reference sequence). The CDR3 sequence: CASSLLAGGVTDTQYF. In DNA form, the CDR3 reads TGTGCCAGCAGCTTACTAGCGGGAGGGGTCACAGATACGCAGTATTTT. Variable domain in full (rest from reference TRBV5-5 and TRBJ2-3): DAGVTQSPTHLIKTRGQQVTLRCSPISGHKSVSWYQQVLGQGPQFIFQYYEKEERGRGNFPDRFSARQFPNYSSELNVNALLLGDSALYLCASSLLAGGVTDTQYFGPGTRLTVL.

The chain carries TRBV6-1 and TRBJ2-7; 9 positions match TRBD2. The CDR3 runs 11 residues. V lost 8 bases, J lost 6 bases, and 2 bases stayed unmatched. CDR1 and CDR2 (germline): MNHNS, SASEGT. The CDR3 nucleotides are TGTGCCAGCCGTAGCGGGAGCGAGCAGTACTTC. Translation: CASRSGSEQYF.

The chain employs TRBV10-1 and TRBJ2-2; 13 bases fit TRBD2. There are 16 residues in the CDR3. With V trimmed by 5 bases and J by 4 bases, 4 bases remained unmatched. The germline V gene encodes CDR1 WNHNN and CDR2 SYGVQD (reference sequence). CDR3 loop: CASSSGLAGRTGELFF. In nucleotides, the CDR3 is TGCGCCAGCAGTTCGGGACTAGCGGGACGCACCGGGGAGCTGTTTTTT.

This clone showed up just a few times. J is TRBJ2-7 and V is TRBV5-1; no firm D call. V dropped 0 bases and J dropped 3 bases, with 10 bases sitting between them. Per germline, CDR1 SGHRS and CDR2 YFSETQ. The CDR3 has 14 amino acids. CDR3 nucleotides: TGCGCCAGCAGCTTGGCCGTCGGAGTCTACGAGCAGTACTTC. Translation: CASSLAVGVYEQYF.

This clone was counted many times. In DNA, the CDR3 is TGTGCCAGCTCACCCACCGGTCGGGAAGGGCAGTTCTTC. This encodes CASSPTGREGQFF. The chain employs TRBV18 and TRBJ2-1; a possible D gene is TRBD2 (5 bases). This CDR3 is built from 13 residues. Germline loops: CDR1 KGHSH, CDR2 LQKENI. Trimming pared 3 bases from V and 12 bases from J, leaving 15 bases between.

This rearrangement joins TRBV11-2 to TRBJ1-3, with D possibly TRBD1 on 5 matching bases. V lost 1 base and J 2 bases, leaving 6 bases between the germline ends. Germline V CDR1 and CDR2: SGHAT, FQNNGV. The CDR3 contains 14 residues. The CDR3 region is CASSLVGPGNTIYF. DNA of the CDR3: TGTGCCAGCAGCTTAGTGGGGCCTGGAAACACCATATATTTT.

J is TRBJ2-7 and V is TRBV25-1; possibly TRBD2 for D (7 bases). The V gene's germline CDR1 is MGHDK and CDR2 SYGVNS. The CDR3 runs to 13 residues. The V and J ends lost 6 bases and 5 bases respectively, with 14 bases between them. CDR3 sequence reads: CASREGGVHEQYF. The DNA of the CDR3 is TGTGCCAGCAGGGAGGGGGGGGTTCACGAGCAGTACTTC.

This clone showed up just a few times. This chain joins TRBV7-2 and TRBJ2-7; D is uncertain. This CDR3 is built from 12 residues. V was pared by 1 base and J by 6 bases, with 7 bases between. Germline V CDR1 and CDR2: SGHTA, FQGNSA. CDR3 DNA sequence: TGTGCCAGCAGCTTAGTGGGGTTCGAGCAGTACTTC. Translation: CASSLVGFEQYF.

The V and J genes are TRBV18 and TRBJ2-7; TRBD2 aligns across 8 bases. CDR3 size: 15 residues. The germline V gene has CDR1 KGHSH and CDR2 LQKENI. J lost 6 bases, V lost 3 bases, and 10 bases had no gene match. DNA for the CDR3: TGTGCCAGCTCACCCGCGAGCGGGAGAGGGCGCGAGCAGTACTTC. This encodes CASSPASGRGREQYF. The variable domain in full, with the rest retrieved from reference TRBV18 and TRBJ2-7, is NAGVMQNPRHLVRRRGQEARLRCSPMKGHSHVYWYRQLPEEGLKFMVYLQKENIIDESGMPKERFSAEFPKEGPSILRIQQVVRGDSAAYFCASSPASGRGREQYFGPGTRLTVT.

The rearrangement joins TRBV2 to TRBJ1-3; 8 positions match TRBD1. CDR1 is SNHLY, CDR2 FYNNEI, per germline. The CDR3 totals 16 residues. J was trimmed by 0 bases and V by 5 bases; bases with no gene match: 6. CDR3 in amino acids: CASSSRGQGSGNTIYF. DNA for the CDR3: TGTGCCAGCAGTTCCAGGGGGCAGGGCTCTGGAAACACCATATATTTT.